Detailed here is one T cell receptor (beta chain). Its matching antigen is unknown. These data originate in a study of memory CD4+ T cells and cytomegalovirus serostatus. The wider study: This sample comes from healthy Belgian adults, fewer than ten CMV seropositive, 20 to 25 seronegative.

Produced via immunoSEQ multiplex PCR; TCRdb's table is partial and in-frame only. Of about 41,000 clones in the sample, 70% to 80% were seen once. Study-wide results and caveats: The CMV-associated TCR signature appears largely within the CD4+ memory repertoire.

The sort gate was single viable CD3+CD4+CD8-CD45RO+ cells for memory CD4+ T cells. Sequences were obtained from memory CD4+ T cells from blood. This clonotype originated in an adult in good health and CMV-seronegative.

CDR3 sequence: CASRGDRGEKLFF. In DNA, the CDR3 is TGCGCCAGCAGAGGGGACAGGGGAGAAAAACTGTTTTTT. V usage is TRBV5-1 and J usage is TRBJ1-4; 10 nucleotides line up with TRBD1. Per the germline V gene, CDR1 is SGHRS and CDR2 is YFSETQ. This CDR3 is built from 13 residues. The J segment lost 8 bases and the V segment lost 5 bases, leaving 3 bases of the junction unmatched.